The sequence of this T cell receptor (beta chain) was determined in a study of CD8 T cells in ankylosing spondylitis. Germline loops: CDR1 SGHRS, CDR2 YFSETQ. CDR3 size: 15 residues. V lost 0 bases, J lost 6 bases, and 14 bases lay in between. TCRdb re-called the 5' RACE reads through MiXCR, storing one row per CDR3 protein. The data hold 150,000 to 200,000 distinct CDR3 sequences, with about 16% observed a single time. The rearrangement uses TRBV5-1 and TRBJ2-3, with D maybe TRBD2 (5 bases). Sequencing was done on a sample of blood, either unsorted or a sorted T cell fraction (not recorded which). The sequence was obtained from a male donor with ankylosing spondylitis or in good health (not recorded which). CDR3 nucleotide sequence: TGCGCCAGCAGCTTGGAGGGTAGCGAGATGGATACGCAGTATTTT. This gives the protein CASSLEGSEMDTQYF.